This T cell receptor (beta chain) is from a study of shared clonotypes between healthy human individuals. Across the whole study: Used for every donor were three CD4 naive, three CD4 memory, two CD8 naive and one CD8 memory plate.

The germline V and J ends were trimmed by 5 bases and 5 bases, with 16 bases remaining between them. Germline V CDR1 and CDR2: MDHEN, SYDVKM. The length of the CDR3 is 14 residues. Here immunoSEQ multiplex PCR was the method, and the copy in TCRdb shows in-frame clones only, minus some. The top ten hold nearly 1.5% of the sample, which has nearly 1,000,000 clones, 76% seen once. This clone came up a few times. The sequenced sample was memory CD4+ T cells sorted from blood. Subset specified: CD45RA-negative fraction. The chain combines TRBV28 with TRBJ2-7; tentative D call: TRBD1 (5 bases). This TCR derives from a young man in good health. The CDR3 protein is CASSVAGRRDEQYF. CDR3 nucleotide sequence: TGTGCCAGCAGTGTTGCAGGGCGCAGGGACGAGCAGTACTTC.